Listed below are T cell receptor beta chains from one sample, sequenced in a study of blood T cell repertoires in COVID-19. The data were produced by immunoSEQ multiplex PCR, yet TCRdb's version contains in-frame clones alone and is incomplete. The sample records some 200,000 clones, roughly nine tenths being singletons. Sequenced input: peripheral blood. The receptors were sampled from a woman aged 55-70 years with COVID-19, enrolled during active disease. Both conserved end residues are part of each CDR3. Each record gives: clone size, V gene, D gene, J gene, CDR3 protein, CDR3 DNA. A D gene is named only where the DNA matches it firmly. Only some rows state a clone size, as once, few, many or a class for expanded clones.

-	TRBV7-2	TRBD1	TRBJ1-5	CASSSWGQGIQPQHF	TGTGCCAGCAGCTCCTGGGGACAGGGCATTCAGCCCCAGCATTTT
-	TRBV11-3	TRBD1	TRBJ2-5	CASSLGQGAIETQYF	TGTGCCAGCAGCTTAGGACAGGGGGCCATAGAGACCCAGTACTTC
-	TRBV27	TRBD1	TRBJ2-1	CASSRTGNLYNEQFF	TGTGCCAGCAGCCGGACAGGGAACCTCTACAATGAGCAGTTCTTC
-	TRBV18	TRBD1	TRBJ1-3	CASSPRVVDRVSGNTIYF	TGTGCCAGCTCACCAAGAGTTGTTGACAGGGTCTCTGGAAACACCATATATTTT
-	TRBV21-1	-	TRBJ2-7	CASSKVTPDTSYEQYF	TGTGCCAGCAGCAAAGTCACCCCGGACACTTCCTACGAGCAGTACTTC
-	TRBV25-1	TRBD1	TRBJ2-5	CASSAGDRGLEETQYF	TGTGCCAGCAGTGCCGGAGACAGGGGGCTGGAGGAGACCCAGTACTTC
-	TRBV6-6	TRBD1	TRBJ1-2	CASSRQGAGRHYGYTF	TGTGCCAGCAGTCGACAGGGGGCGGGTAGGCACTATGGCTACACCTTC
-	TRBV7-8	-	TRBJ2-7	CASSRLRSAGEQYF	TGTGCCAGCAGCCGCCTCAGGAGCGCGGGCGAGCAGTACTTC
once	TRBV3-1/TRBV3-2	-	TRBJ1-1	CASSQDRGITEAFF	TGTGCCAGCAGCCAAGACAGGGGAATCACTGAAGCTTTCTTT
-	TRBV28	-	TRBJ1-1	CASSLRGNTEAFF	TGTGCCAGCAGTTTAAGGGGGAACACTGAAGCTTTCTTT
-	TRBV15	-	TRBJ1-1	CATSNYPADGNTEAFF	TGTGCCACCAGCAATTACCCGGCGGATGGGAACACTGAAGCTTTCTTT
once	TRBV28	-	TRBJ2-7	CASSLRQPYEQYF	TGTGCCAGCAGCCTCAGACAGCCCTACGAGCAGTACTTC
-	TRBV3-1/TRBV3-2	TRBD1	TRBJ2-7	CASSQNPGGPFSYEQYF	TGTGCCAGCAGCCAAAATCCAGGGGGCCCTTTCTCCTACGAGCAGTACTTC
-	TRBV28	-	TRBJ1-5	CASSLLAGIRNQPQHF	TGTGCCAGCAGTTTATTAGCAGGGATTCGGAATCAGCCCCAGCATTTT
-	TRBV6-1	TRBD1	TRBJ1-1	CASSKARTGPTNTEAFF	TGTGCCAGCAGTAAAGCCCGGACAGGTCCCACGAACACTGAAGCTTTCTTT
-	TRBV19	TRBD2	TRBJ2-6	CASSLTGGLGSGANVLTF	TGTGCCAGTAGTCTTACGGGGGGTTTAGGCTCTGGGGCCAACGTCCTGACTTTC
-	TRBV21-1	-	TRBJ2-2	CASSKEDTNTGELFF	TGTGCCAGCAGCAAAGAGGACACAAACACCGGGGAGCTGTTTTTT
-	TRBV27	TRBD1	TRBJ1-1	CASSFPRQGRGTEAFF	TGTGCCAGCAGTTTCCCTAGACAGGGGAGAGGGACTGAAGCTTTCTTT
-	TRBV5-4	-	TRBJ1-1	CASIPTGGSTEAFF	TGTGCCAGCATCCCGACGGGGGGTAGCACTGAAGCTTTCTTT
-	TRBV9	-	TRBJ1-5	CASSDGGDALREPQHF	TGTGCCAGCAGCGACGGGGGGGACGCCTTAAGGGAGCCCCAGCATTTT
-	TRBV5-5	-	TRBJ2-1	CASGNTRLYNEQFF	TGTGCCAGCGGAAACACCAGGCTATACAATGAGCAGTTCTTC
-	TRBV2	-	TRBJ1-5	CASRGGGQPQHF	TGTGCCAGCAGGGGGGGAGGTCAGCCCCAGCATTTT
-	TRBV29-1	-	TRBJ2-1	CSVGLVGSYNEQFF	TGCAGCGTTGGGCTAGTGGGCTCCTACAATGAGCAGTTCTTC
once	TRBV2	-	TRBJ2-5	CASSEVEGVGETQYF	TGTGCCAGCAGTGAAGTTGAAGGGGTGGGAGAGACCCAGTACTTC
-	TRBV10-3	TRBD1	TRBJ2-7	CAISEWDRGKSYEQYF	TGTGCCATCAGTGAGTGGGACAGGGGGAAATCCTACGAGCAGTACTTC
-	TRBV24-1	-	TRBJ1-4	CATAGGVGEKLFF	TGTGCCACCGCGGGGGGCGTCGGCGAAAAACTGTTTTTT
-	TRBV3-1/TRBV3-2	-	TRBJ1-5	CASSPTGIHSNQPQHF	TGTGCCAGCAGCCCCACGGGGATCCATAGCAATCAGCCCCAGCATTTT
-	TRBV6-6	-	TRBJ1-3	CASSYFGRAGNTIYF	TGTGCCAGCAGTTACTTCGGCAGGGCTGGAAACACCATATATTTT
-	TRBV6-6	TRBD1	TRBJ2-5	CASTHRRDRETQYF	TGTGCCAGCACCCACCGCCGGGACAGGGAGACCCAGTACTTC
few	TRBV6-5	-	TRBJ1-2	CASSYPPTAGNYGYTF	TGTGCCAGCAGTTACCCCCCGACGGCGGGGAACTATGGCTACACCTTC
-	TRBV29-1	TRBD2	TRBJ2-5	CSTTSGETQYF	TGCAGCACCACTAGCGGAGAGACCCAGTACTTC
-	TRBV4-2	-	TRBJ1-2	CASSLNAGDNYGYTF	TGTGCCAGCAGCCTAAATGCAGGGGACAACTATGGCTACACCTTC
-	TRBV19	TRBD2	TRBJ2-3	CASSIDQASGRPDTQYF	TGTGCCAGTAGTATAGATCAGGCTAGCGGGAGGCCAGATACGCAGTATTTT
-	TRBV19	-	TRBJ1-1	CASSGQSAEAFF	TGTGCCAGTAGTGGACAGAGCGCTGAAGCTTTCTTT
-	TRBV18	TRBD2	TRBJ2-7	CASSPVRNSGGTYEQYF	TGTGCCAGCTCACCAGTTAGAAATAGCGGGGGTACCTACGAGCAGTACTTC
-	TRBV28	-	TRBJ1-3	CASNQGGFRGNTIYF	TGTGCCAGCAACCAAGGCGGGTTTAGGGGAAACACCATATATTTT
-	TRBV24-1	TRBD1	TRBJ2-1	CATSGVTGPHYNEQFF	TGTGCCACCAGTGGTGTGACAGGGCCCCACTACAATGAGCAGTTCTTC
-	TRBV24-1	TRBD1	TRBJ2-7	CATSDWPGQGWDSEQYF	TGTGCCACCAGTGATTGGCCGGGACAGGGGTGGGATAGCGAGCAGTACTTC
once	TRBV10-1	-	TRBJ2-4	CASSPTVLSLAKNIQYF	TGCGCCAGCAGTCCGACAGTCCTCTCTTTAGCCAAAAACATTCAGTACTTC
-	TRBV9	TRBD1	TRBJ2-1	CASSVARQGNVIF	TGTGCCAGCAGCGTAGCTAGACAGGGTAACGTGATCTTC
few	TRBV4-1	-	TRBJ2-1	CASSRQVDNEQFF	TGCGCCAGCAGCCGTCAGGTGGACAATGAGCAGTTCTTC
-	TRBV24-1	TRBD2	TRBJ2-3	CATSETSGGTDTQYF	TGTGCCACCAGTGAAACTAGCGGTGGCACAGATACGCAGTATTTT
-	TRBV11-2	-	TRBJ2-3	CASSPWTEDTQYF	TGTGCCAGCAGCCCCTGGACAGAAGATACGCAGTATTTT
-	TRBV18	TRBD1	TRBJ1-3	CASSPPTGGNTIYF	TGTGCCAGCTCACCACCGACAGGGGGAAACACCATATATTTT
once	TRBV11-2	-	TRBJ2-7	CASSLDWPSVSYEQYF	TGTGCCAGCAGCTTAGATTGGCCTAGCGTCTCCTACGAGCAGTACTTC
-	TRBV11-3	-	TRBJ2-3	CASSLDPVTDTQYF	TGTGCCAGCAGCTTAGATCCGGTAACAGATACGCAGTATTTT
-	TRBV28	TRBD1	TRBJ2-4	CASSLQGEETKNIQYF	TGTGCCAGCAGTCTACAGGGGGAGGAGACCAAAAACATTCAGTACTTC
-	TRBV7-2	TRBD1	TRBJ1-3	CASSPGQRTSGNTIYF	TGTGCCAGCAGCCCGGGACAGCGGACCTCTGGAAACACCATATATTTT